What follows is one T cell receptor (beta chain) and its context. These data are taken from a study of tumor-infiltrating lymphocytes in primary liver carcinoma. About the study: The five patients, who were men and women, ranged in age from 30 to 69 years. Measuring about 4 to 10 cm across, the tumors were staged as T1-T3 N0M0. Read depth, roughly 3.5 to 8 million productive TCRbeta reads, did not differ significantly between tissues.

The blood RNA (from unsorted whole blood) was obtained, and germline DNA was also extracted. This CDR3 comprises 11 residues. With 4 bases removed from V and 7 bases from J, the gap between germline ends came to 6 bases. Germline-derived CDR1 and CDR2 are SGHDT and YYEEEE. Starting from around 510 ng of total RNA, TCR beta cDNA was produced with a primer in the constant region. What produced the TCR beta libraries was three nested multiplex PCR rounds using slightly modified ARM-PCR. TRBV1-TRBV30 forward primers and a C-beta reverse primer were used in the first two PCR rounds, which each ran for approximately 10 cycles. TCRdb ran MiXCR on the multiplex PCR reads and lists one entry per CDR3 protein. Of over 250,000 distinct CDR3 sequences listed, around three fifths are singletons.

The sample consisted of peripheral blood. The chain couples TRBV5-6 to TRBJ2-1, with unresolved D. This clonotype was obtained from a woman aged 25 to 39 with primary liver carcinoma and hepatitis B virus infection. The CDR3 DNA sequence: TGTGCCAGCAGCAATTATAATGAGCAGTTCTTC. The encoded protein is CASSNYNEQFF.